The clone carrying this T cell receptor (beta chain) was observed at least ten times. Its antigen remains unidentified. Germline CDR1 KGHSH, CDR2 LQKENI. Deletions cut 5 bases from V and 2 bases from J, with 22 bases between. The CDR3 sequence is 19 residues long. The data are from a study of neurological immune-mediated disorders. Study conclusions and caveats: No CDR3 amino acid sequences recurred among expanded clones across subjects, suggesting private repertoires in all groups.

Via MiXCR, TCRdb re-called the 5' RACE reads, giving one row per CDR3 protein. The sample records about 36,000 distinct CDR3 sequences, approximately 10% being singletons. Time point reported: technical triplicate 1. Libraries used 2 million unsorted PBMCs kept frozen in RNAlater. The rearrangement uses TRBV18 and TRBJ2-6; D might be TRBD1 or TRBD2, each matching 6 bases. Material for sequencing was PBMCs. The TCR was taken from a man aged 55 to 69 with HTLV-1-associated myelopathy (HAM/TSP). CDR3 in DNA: TGTGCCAGCTCAGCCAATCCGGGACAAGGAGGGCCTGGGGCCAACGTCCTGACTTTC. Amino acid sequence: CASSANPGQGGPGANVLTF.